These T cell receptor beta chains were read from a single sample in a study of CD8+ T cells in alopecia areata. TCRdb's table, derived via immunoSEQ multiplex PCR, lists solely in-frame clones and lacks some. The repertoire holds about 130,000 clones, with under 60% as singletons. Here the sequenced sample was CD4+ T cells sorted from blood, taken at week 0. The receptors come from a human donor with alopecia areata. The CDR3 runs from the conserved cysteine through the conserved F or W. A D gene is named only where the DNA matches it firmly. Size values are once, few and many counts, or a class for expanded clones, and some rows have none.

d_call j_call v_call clone_size cdr3_aa cdr3_nt
. TRBJ2-5 TRBV30 . CAWNGQGGQETQYF TGTGCCTGGAATGGGCAGGGGGGCCAAGAGACCCAGTACTTC
. TRBJ2-4 TRBV19 . CASSMEVGSIQYF TGTGCCAGTAGTATGGAGGTCGGCTCCATTCAGTACTTC
. TRBJ2-7 TRBV7-9 few CASSTTASYEQYF TGTGCCAGCAGCACCACGGCGAGCTACGAGCAGTACTTC
. TRBJ1-6 TRBV20-1 once CSAGVGSPLHF TGCAGTGCAGGCGTCGGATCACCCCTCCACTTT
TRBD1 TRBJ2-3 TRBV5-1 . CASSTGQNTDTQYF TGCGCCAGCAGCACGGGACAGAACACAGATACGCAGTATTTT
TRBD1 TRBJ1-1 TRBV27 . CASSLRQGTFAGTEAFF TGTGCCAGCAGTCTTCGACAGGGGACCTTTGCGGGAACTGAAGCTTTCTTT
. TRBJ1-5 TRBV11-2 . CACSLAYNQPQHF TGTGCCTGTTCTTTAGCCTACAATCAGCCCCAGCATTTT
. TRBJ1-1 TRBV29-1 . CSVEPVPTEAFF TGCAGCGTTGAACCGGTCCCCACTGAAGCTTTCTTT
TRBD1 TRBJ1-5 TRBV6-5 . CASSYGTGGTQPQHF TGTGCCAGCAGTTACGGGACAGGTGGTACTCAGCCCCAGCATTTT
TRBD1 TRBJ2-5 TRBV4-1 once CASSHRVTGKETQYF TGCGCCAGCAGCCACAGGGTGACAGGGAAAGAGACCCAGTACTTC
TRBD2 TRBJ2-7 TRBV7-2 . CASSLARRGGLDEQYF TGTGCCAGCAGCTTAGCTCGTCGGGGGGGGCTCGACGAGCAGTACTTC
TRBD1 TRBJ1-1 TRBV5-1 . CASSPTQGAYTEAFF TGCGCCAGCAGCCCTACACAGGGGGCTTACACTGAAGCTTTCTTT
. TRBJ2-3 TRBV30 . CAWGALTTDTQYF TGTGCCTGGGGGGCGCTGACCACAGATACGCAGTATTTT
. TRBJ2-6 TRBV13 . CASRGPSGANVPTF TGTGCCAGCCGAGGGCCTTCTGGGGCCAACGTCCCGACTTTC
TRBD1 TRBJ1-2 TRBV30 . CAWSVDRGDGYTF TGTGCCTGGAGTGTAGACAGGGGGGATGGCTACACCTTC
. TRBJ2-7 TRBV2 . CASSEIYEQYF TGTGCCAGCAGTGAAATATACGAGCAGTACTTC
TRBD1 TRBJ1-1 TRBV7-6 . CASSAQDRGPGKGAFF TGTGCCAGCAGCGCCCAGGACAGGGGGCCCGGTAAGGGAGCTTTCTTT
. TRBJ2-5 TRBV6-6 . CASSYPGGVETQYF TGTGCCAGCAGTTACCCGGGCGGGGTCGAGACCCAGTACTTC
. TRBJ1-2 TRBV5-1 . CASSPEGRGYTF TGCGCCAGCAGCCCCGAGGGGCGGGGCTACACCTTC
. TRBJ2-7 TRBV29-1 once CSVAVQGGGEQYF TGCAGCGTAGCCGTGCAGGGGGGAGGAGAGCAGTACTTC
. TRBJ2-1 TRBV7-2 few CASSFERQAYYEQFF TGTGCCAGCAGCTTTGAGAGACAGGCTTATTATGAGCAGTTCTTC
. TRBJ2-1 TRBV7-8 . CASSLGGAGEQFF TGTGCCAGCAGCTTAGGGGGGGCCGGTGAGCAGTTCTTC
. TRBJ1-1 TRBV7-9 once CASSLGQRSMNTEAFF TGTGCCAGCAGCTTAGGACAGAGATCCATGAACACTGAAGCTTTCTTT
. TRBJ2-3 TRBV25-1 few CASSFLDGTPDTQYF TGTGCCAGCAGTTTCCTGGATGGGACACCAGATACGCAGTATTTT
. TRBJ2-6 TRBV11-3 few CASSLYRETSGANVLTF TGTGCCAGCAGCTTATACAGGGAAACCTCTGGGGCCAACGTCCTGACTTTC
. TRBJ2-3 TRBV5-1 . CASSLLTTDTQYF TGCGCCAGCAGCTTGTTAACCACAGATACGCAGTATTTT
. TRBJ2-5 TRBV5-1 few CASSLGTQETQYF TGCGCCAGCAGCTTGGGGACTCAAGAGACCCAGTACTTC
. TRBJ1-2 TRBV30 . CAWSVRDGGYTF TGTGCCTGGAGTGTACGGGATGGTGGCTACACCTTC
. TRBJ1-5 TRBV30 few CAWSVRGAQPQHF TGTGCCTGGAGTGTACGGGGGGCGCAGCCCCAGCATTTT
TRBD1 TRBJ1-2 TRBV5-4 . CASSSAGQGAGYTF TGTGCCAGCAGCTCCGCCGGACAGGGGGCTGGCTACACCTTC
. TRBJ2-3 TRBV30 once CAGTEGASDTQYF TGTGCCGGAACGGAAGGGGCCTCAGATACGCAGTATTTT
. TRBJ2-5 TRBV4-1 . CASSQALGPEETQYF TGCGCCAGCAGCCAAGCCTTAGGGCCCGAAGAGACCCAGTACTTC
. TRBJ1-1 TRBV29-1 . CSVTPGFNTEAFF TGCAGCGTCACCCCGGGATTCAACACTGAAGCTTTCTTT
. TRBJ2-3 TRBV14 once CASVRELDTQYF TGTGCCAGCGTAAGGGAATTGGATACGCAGTATTTT
. TRBJ2-7 TRBV29-1 . CSVADGTYEQYF TGCAGCGTTGCCGACGGGACCTACGAGCAGTACTTC
. TRBJ2-5 TRBV20-1 . CSATSSETQYF TGCAGTGCTACGTCTTCCGAGACCCAGTACTTC
. TRBJ2-3 TRBV10-3 few CATVSTDTQYF TGTGCCACCGTGAGCACAGATACGCAGTATTTT
. TRBJ2-5 TRBV29-1 few CSARDFFGETQYF TGCAGCGCCAGGGACTTCTTTGGGGAGACCCAGTACTTC
TRBD2 TRBJ2-3 TRBV29-1 . CSVTTSGGQWGTDTQYF TGCAGCGTGACGACTAGCGGGGGACAATGGGGCACAGATACGCAGTATTTT
. TRBJ2-1 TRBV7-9 . CASTRESYNEQFF TGTGCCAGCACTCGGGAATCCTACAATGAGCAGTTCTTC
. TRBJ2-5 TRBV29-1 few CSVCPKVIQETQYF TGCAGCGTTTGCCCGAAAGTGATACAAGAGACCCAGTACTTC
TRBD1 TRBJ1-5 TRBV2 few CASSEEAGGNQPQHF TGTGCCAGCAGTGAAGAGGCAGGGGGAAATCAGCCCCAGCATTTT
. TRBJ2-7 TRBV2 . CASRAGTLAYEQYF TGTGCCAGCAGAGCCGGGACGCTTGCCTACGAGCAGTACTTC
TRBD2 TRBJ2-5 TRBV5-1 . CASSGGLAGLETQYF TGCGCCAGCAGCGGGGGACTAGCGGGGTTAGAGACCCAGTACTTC
TRBD1 TRBJ1-1 TRBV15 few CATSMGTARTEAFF TGTGCCACCAGCATGGGGACAGCTCGAACTGAAGCTTTCTTT
. TRBJ2-5 TRBV9 . CASSVGPNWETETQYF TGTGCCAGCAGCGTAGGCCCCAACTGGGAAACGGAGACCCAGTACTTC
TRBD2 TRBJ2-2 TRBV7-2 . CASSLGLANTGELFF TGTGCCAGCAGCTTGGGACTAGCGAACACCGGGGAGCTGTTTTTT
TRBD1 TRBJ2-5 TRBV5-1 . CASSFMRDRSQETQYF TGCGCCAGCAGCTTCATGCGGGACAGGTCCCAAGAGACCCAGTACTTC
. TRBJ2-1 TRBV30 . CAWSSHPTNEQFF TGTGCCTGGAGCTCCCATCCCACAAATGAGCAGTTCTTC
. TRBJ1-5 TRBV4-1 . CASSQGYLSNQPQHF TGCGCCAGCAGCCAAGGGTATTTAAGCAATCAGCCCCAGCATTTT
. TRBJ2-7 TRBV5-1 . CASSLASGKGTYEQYF TGCGCCAGCAGCTTAGCATCAGGGAAAGGGACCTACGAGCAGTACTTC